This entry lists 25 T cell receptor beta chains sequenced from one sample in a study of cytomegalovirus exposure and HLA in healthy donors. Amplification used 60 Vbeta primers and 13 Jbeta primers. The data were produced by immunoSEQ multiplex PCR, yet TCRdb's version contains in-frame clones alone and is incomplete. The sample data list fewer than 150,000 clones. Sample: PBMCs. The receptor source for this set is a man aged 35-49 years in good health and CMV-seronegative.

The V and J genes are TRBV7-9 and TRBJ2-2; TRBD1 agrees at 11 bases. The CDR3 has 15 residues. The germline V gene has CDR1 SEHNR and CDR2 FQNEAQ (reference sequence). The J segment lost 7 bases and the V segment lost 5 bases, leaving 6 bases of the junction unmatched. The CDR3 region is CASSLRTGGVGELFF. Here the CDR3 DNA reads TGTGCCAGCAGCCTCCGGACAGGGGGCGTCGGGGAGCTGTTTTTT.

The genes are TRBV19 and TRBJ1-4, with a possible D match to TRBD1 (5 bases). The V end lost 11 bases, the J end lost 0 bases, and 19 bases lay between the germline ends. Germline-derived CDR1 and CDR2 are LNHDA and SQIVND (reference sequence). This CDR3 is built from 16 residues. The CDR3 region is CAGIGAGSATNEKLFF. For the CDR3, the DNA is TGTGCCGGAATCGGGGCGGGGAGTGCAACTAATGAAAAACTGTTTTTT.

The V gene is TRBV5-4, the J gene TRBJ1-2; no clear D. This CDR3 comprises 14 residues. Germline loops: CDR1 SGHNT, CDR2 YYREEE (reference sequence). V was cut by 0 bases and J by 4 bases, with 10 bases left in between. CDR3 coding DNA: TGTGCCAGCAGCTTGGGACAAGCCTTCTATGGCTACACCTTC. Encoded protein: CASSLGQAFYGYTF.

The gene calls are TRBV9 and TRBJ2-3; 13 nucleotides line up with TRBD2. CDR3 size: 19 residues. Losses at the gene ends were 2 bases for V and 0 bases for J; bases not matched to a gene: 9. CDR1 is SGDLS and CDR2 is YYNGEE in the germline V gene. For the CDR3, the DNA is TGTGCCAGCAGCGTGGGACTAGCGGGATGGTCCTCTAGCACAGATACGCAGTATTTT. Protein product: CASSVGLAGWSSSTDTQYF.

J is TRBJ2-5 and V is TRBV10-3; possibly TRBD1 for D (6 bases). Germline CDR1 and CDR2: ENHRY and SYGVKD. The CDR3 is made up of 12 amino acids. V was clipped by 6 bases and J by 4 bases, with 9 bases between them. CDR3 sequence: CAISQGRETQYF. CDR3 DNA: TGTGCCATCAGCCAGGGGAGAGAGACCCAGTACTTC.

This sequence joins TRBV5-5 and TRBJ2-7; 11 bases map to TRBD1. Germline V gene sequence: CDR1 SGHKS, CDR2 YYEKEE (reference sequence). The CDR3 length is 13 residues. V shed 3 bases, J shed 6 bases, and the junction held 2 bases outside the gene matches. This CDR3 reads CASSWTGGLEQYF. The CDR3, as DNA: TGTGCCAGCAGCTGGACAGGGGGCCTCGAGCAGTACTTC. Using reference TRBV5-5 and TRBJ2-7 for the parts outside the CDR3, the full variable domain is DAGVTQSPTHLIKTRGQQVTLRCSPISGHKSVSWYQQVLGQGPQFIFQYYEKEERGRGNFPDRFSARQFPNYSSELNVNALLLGDSALYLCASSWTGGLEQYFGPGTRLTVT.

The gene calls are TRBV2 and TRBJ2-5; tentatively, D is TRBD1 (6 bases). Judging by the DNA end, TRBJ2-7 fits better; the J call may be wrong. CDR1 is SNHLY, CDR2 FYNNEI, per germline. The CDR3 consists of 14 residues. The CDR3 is CASNTGTSTYEQYF. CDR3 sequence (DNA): TGTGCCAGCAATACCGGGACAAGTACCTACGAGCAGTACTTC.

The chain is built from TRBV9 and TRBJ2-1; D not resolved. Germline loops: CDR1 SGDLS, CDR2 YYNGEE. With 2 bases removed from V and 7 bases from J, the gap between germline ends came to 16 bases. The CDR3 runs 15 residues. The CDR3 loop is CASSVLSTVMNEQFF. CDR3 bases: TGTGCCAGCAGCGTCCTGTCAACGGTCATGAATGAGCAGTTCTTC.

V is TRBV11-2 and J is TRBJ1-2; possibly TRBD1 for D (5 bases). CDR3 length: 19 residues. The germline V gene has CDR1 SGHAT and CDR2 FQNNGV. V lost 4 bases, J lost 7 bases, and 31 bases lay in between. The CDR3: CASSSKPGTLSTPWAGYTF. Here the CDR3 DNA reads TGTGCCAGCAGCTCCAAACCCGGGACTCTCTCAACCCCTTGGGCTGGCTACACCTTC.

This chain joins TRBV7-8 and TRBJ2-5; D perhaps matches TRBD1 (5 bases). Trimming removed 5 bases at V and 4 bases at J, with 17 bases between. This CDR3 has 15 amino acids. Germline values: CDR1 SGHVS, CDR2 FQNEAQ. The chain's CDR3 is CASSKNGQARETQYF. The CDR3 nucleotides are TGTGCCAGCAGCAAAAATGGACAAGCCCGAGAGACCCAGTACTTC.

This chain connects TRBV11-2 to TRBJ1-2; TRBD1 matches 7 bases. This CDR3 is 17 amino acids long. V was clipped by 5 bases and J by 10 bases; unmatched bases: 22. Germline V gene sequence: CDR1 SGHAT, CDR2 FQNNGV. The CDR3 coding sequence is TGTGCCAGCAGCCACTATGCTAAGGGGACAGCGGATAAATACTACACCTTC. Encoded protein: CASSHYAKGTADKYYTF.

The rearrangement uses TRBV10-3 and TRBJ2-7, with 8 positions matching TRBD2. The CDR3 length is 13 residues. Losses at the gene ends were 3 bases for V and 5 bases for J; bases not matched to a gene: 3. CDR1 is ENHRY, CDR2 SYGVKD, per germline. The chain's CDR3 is CAISEGLANEQYF. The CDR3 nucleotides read TGTGCCATCAGTGAAGGACTAGCCAACGAGCAGTACTTC.

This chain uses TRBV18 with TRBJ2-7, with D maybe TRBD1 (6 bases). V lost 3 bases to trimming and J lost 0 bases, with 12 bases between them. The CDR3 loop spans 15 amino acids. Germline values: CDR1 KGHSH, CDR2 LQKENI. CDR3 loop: CASSPGTLTSYEQYF. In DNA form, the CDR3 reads TGTGCCAGCTCACCGGGGACACTCACCTCCTACGAGCAGTACTTC.

Here the CDR3 reads CASSIGDANSPLHF. The CDR3 coding sequence is TGTGCCAGTAGTATCGGGGATGCTAATTCACCCCTCCACTTT. The rearrangement joins TRBV19 to TRBJ1-6; D unclear. Germline CDR1 reads LNHDA; CDR2 reads SQIVND (reference sequence). V was clipped by 3 bases and J by 6 bases, with 9 bases between them. The CDR3 is 14 residues long.

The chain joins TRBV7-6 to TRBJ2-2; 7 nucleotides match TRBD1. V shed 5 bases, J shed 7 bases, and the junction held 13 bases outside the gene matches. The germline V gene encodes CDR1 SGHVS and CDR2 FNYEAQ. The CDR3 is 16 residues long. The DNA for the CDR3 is TGTGCCAGCAGCCAGGGGGTAGCAGGGGCGAACGGGGAGCTGTTTTTT. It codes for CASSQGVAGANGELFF.

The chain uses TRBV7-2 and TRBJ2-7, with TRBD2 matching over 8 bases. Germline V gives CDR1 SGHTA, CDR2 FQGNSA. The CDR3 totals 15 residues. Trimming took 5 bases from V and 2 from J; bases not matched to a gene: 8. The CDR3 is CASSRGPGGAYEQYF. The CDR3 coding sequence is TGTGCCAGCAGCCGGGGACCGGGGGGGGCCTACGAGCAGTACTTC.

This CDR3 is CASSSGTTADTQYF. CDR3 in DNA: TGCGCCAGCAGCTCTGGGACTACAGCAGATACGCAGTATTTT. The V and J genes are TRBV5-1 and TRBJ2-3; TRBD2 agrees at 7 bases. The V gene's germline CDR1 is SGHRS and CDR2 YFSETQ. The CDR3 contains 14 residues. Trimming removed 3 bases from V and 4 bases from J; junction bases left unmatched: 5.

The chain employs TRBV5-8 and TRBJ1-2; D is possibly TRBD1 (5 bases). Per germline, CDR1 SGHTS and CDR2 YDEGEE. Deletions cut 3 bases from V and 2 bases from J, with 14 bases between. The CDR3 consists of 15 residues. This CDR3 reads CASSSDRGNNYGYTF. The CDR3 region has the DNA TGTGCCAGCAGCTCCGACAGAGGAAACAACTATGGCTACACCTTC.

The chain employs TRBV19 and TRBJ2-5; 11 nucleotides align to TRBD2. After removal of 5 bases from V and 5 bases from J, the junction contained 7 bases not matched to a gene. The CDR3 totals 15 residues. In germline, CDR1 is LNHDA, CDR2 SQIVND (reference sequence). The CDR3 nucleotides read TGTGCCAGTAGTCCAGAGACTAGCGGGGTCGAGACCCAGTACTTC. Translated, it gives CASSPETSGVETQYF.

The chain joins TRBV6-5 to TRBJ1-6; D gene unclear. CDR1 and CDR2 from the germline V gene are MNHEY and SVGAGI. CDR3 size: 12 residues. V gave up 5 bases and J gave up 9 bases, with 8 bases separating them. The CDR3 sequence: CASSGAGSPLHF. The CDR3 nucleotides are TGTGCCAGCAGTGGAGCCGGTTCACCCCTCCACTTT.

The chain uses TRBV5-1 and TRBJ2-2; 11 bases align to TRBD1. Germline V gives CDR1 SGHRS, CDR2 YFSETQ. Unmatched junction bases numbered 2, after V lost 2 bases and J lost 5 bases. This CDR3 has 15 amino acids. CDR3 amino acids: CASSFGTGGTGELFF. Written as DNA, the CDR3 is TGCGCCAGCAGCTTCGGGACAGGGGGAACCGGGGAGCTGTTTTTT.

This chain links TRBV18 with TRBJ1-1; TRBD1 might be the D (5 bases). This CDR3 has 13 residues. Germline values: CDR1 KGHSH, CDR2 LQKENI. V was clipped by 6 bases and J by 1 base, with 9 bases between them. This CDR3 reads CASSRGGNTEAFF. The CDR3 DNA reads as TGTGCCAGCTCGAGGGGAGGGAACACTGAAGCTTTCTTT.

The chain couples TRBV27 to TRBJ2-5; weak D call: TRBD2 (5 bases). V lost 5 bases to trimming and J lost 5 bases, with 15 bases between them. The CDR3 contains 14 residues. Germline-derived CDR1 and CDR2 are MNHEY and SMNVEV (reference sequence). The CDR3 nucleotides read TGTGCCAGCAGTCGTCCGGGGTCCCGGGAGACCCAGTACTTC. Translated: CASSRPGSRETQYF.

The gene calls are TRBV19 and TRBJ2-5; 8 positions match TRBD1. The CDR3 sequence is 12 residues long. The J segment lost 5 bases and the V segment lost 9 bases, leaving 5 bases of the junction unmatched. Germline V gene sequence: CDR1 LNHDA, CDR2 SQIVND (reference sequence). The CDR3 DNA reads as TGTGCCAGCAGCAACAGGGGGGAGACCCAGTACTTC. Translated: CASSNRGETQYF.

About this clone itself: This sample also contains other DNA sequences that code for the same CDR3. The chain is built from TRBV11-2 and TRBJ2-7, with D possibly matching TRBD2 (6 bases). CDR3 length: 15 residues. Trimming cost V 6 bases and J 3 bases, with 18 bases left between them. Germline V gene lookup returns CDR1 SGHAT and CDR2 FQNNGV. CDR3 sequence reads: CASRQPGLIVYEQYF. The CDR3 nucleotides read TGTGCCAGCAGACAGCCGGGACTCATCGTCTACGAGCAGTACTTC.